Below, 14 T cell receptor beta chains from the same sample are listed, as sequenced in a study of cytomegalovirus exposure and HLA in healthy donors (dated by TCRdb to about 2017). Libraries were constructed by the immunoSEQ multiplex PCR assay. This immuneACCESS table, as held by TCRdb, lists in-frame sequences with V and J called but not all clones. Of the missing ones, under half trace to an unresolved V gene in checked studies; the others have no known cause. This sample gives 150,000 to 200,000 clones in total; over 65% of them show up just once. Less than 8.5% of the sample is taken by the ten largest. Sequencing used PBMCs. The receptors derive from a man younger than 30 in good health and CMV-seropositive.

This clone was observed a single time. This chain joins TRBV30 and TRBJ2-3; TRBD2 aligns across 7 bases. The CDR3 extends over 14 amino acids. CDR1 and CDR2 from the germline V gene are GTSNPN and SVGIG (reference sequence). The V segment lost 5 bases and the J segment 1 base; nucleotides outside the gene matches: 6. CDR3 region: CAWGRAGGTDTQYF. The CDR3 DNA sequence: TGTGCCTGGGGTCGGGCGGGAGGCACAGATACGCAGTATTTT.

CDR3 sequence: CASSLGRGCTF. The CDR3 DNA sequence: TGTGCCAGCAGCTTAGGCAGGGGTTGCACCTTC. V and J are TRBV7-2 and TRBJ1-2, with D perhaps TRBD1 (6 bases). The CDR3 loop spans 11 amino acids. The germline V and J ends were trimmed by 1 base and 13 bases, with 10 bases remaining between them. Germline V CDR1 and CDR2: SGHTA, FQGNSA.

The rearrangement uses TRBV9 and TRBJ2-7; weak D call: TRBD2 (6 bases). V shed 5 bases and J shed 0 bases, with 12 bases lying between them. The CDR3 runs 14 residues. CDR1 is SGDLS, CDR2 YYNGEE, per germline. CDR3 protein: CASSPGVLSYEQYF. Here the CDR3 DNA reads TGTGCCAGCAGTCCGGGGGTCCTCTCCTACGAGCAGTACTTC.

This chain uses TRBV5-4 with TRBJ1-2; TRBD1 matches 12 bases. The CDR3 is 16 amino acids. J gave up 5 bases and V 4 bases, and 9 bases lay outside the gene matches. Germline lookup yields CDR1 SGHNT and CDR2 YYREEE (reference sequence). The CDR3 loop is CASSPGTGGDLYGYTF. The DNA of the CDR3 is TGTGCCAGCAGCCCCGGGACAGGGGGCGACTTGTATGGCTACACCTTC.

The DNA of the CDR3 is TGCAGCGTTGAAGACCCACTAGCGAGCCCCTACGAGCAGTACTTC. Translated, it gives CSVEDPLASPYEQYF. The chain combines TRBV29-1 with TRBJ2-7; 7 bases are a match to TRBD2. The trim removed 0 bases at V and 2 bases at J, leaving 7 bases unmatched. Germline V gene sequence: CDR1 SQVTM, CDR2 ANQGSEA. This CDR3 has 15 residues.

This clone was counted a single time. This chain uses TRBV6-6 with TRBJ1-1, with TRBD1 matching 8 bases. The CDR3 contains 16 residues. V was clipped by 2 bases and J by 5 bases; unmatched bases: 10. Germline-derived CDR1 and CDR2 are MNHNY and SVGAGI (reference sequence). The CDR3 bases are TGTGCCAGCAGTTACAGGGCAGGGGGCGGGTGGACTGAAGCTTTCTTT. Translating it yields CASSYRAGGGWTEAFF.

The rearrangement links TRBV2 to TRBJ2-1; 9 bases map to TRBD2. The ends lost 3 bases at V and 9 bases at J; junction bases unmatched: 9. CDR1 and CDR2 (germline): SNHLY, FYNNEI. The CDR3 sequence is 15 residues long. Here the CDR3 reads CASSEVVSGSGEQFF. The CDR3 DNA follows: TGTGCCAGCAGTGAGGTTGTTAGCGGGAGTGGTGAGCAGTTCTTC.

The CDR3 DNA is TGCAGCGCCCAGGGTGGCTACACCTTC. As protein: CSAQGGYTF. The gene calls are TRBV29-1 and TRBJ1-2; D may be TRBD1 (5 bases). The CDR3 contains 9 residues. Germline V gene lookup returns CDR1 SQVTM and CDR2 ANQGSEA. V lost 7 bases and J 7 bases, leaving 7 bases between the germline ends. The full variable domain, with the rest looked up from reference TRBV29-1 and TRBJ1-2, is SAVISQKPSRDICQRGTSLTIQCQVDSQVTMMFWYRQQPGQSLTLIATANQGSEATYESGFVIDKFPISRPNLTFSTLTVSNMSPEDSSIYLCSAQGGYTFGSGTRLTVV.

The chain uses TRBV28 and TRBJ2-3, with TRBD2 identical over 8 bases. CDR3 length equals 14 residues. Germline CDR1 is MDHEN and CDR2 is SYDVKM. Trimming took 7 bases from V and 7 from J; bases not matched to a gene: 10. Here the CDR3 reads CASTQGTSYNTQYF. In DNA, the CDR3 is TGTGCCAGCACCCAGGGGACTAGTTATAATACGCAGTATTTT. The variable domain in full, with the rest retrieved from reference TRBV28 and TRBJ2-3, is DVKVTQSSRYLVKRTGEKVFLECVQDMDHENMFWYRQDPGLGLRLIYFSYDVKMKEKGDIPEGYSVSREKKERFSLILESASTNQTSMYLCASTQGTSYNTQYFGPGTRLTVL.

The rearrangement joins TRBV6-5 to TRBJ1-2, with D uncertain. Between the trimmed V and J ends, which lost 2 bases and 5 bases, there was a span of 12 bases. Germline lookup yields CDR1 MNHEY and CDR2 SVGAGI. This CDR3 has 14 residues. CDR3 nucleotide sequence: TGTGCCAGCAGTTACCTCCTAGGCAGATATGGCTACACCTTC. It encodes CASSYLLGRYGYTF.

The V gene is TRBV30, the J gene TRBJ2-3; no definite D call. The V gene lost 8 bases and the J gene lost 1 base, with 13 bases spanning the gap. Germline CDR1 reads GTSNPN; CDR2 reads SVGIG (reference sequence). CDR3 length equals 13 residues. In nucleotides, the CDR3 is TGTGCCCGCCTAGAGAAAGGCACAGATACGCAGTATTTT. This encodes CARLEKGTDTQYF.

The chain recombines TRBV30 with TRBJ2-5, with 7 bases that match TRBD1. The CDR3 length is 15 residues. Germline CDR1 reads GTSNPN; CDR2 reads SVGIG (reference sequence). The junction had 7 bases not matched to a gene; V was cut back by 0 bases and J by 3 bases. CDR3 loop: CAWSVLGTGEETQYF. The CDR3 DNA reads TGTGCCTGGAGTGTATTAGGTACAGGGGAAGAGACCCAGTACTTC. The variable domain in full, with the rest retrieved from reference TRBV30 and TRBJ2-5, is SQTIHQWPATLVQPVGSPLSLECTVEGTSNPNLYWYRQAAGRGLQLLFYSVGIGQISSEVPQNLSASRPQDRQFILSSKKLLLSDSGFYLCAWSVLGTGEETQYFGPGTRLLVL.

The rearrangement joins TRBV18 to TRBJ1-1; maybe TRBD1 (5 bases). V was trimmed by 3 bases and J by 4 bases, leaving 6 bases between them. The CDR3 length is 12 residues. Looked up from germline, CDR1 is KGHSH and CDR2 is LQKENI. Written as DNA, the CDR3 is TGTGCCAGCTCACCCGACAGCACTGAAGCTTTCTTT. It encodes CASSPDSTEAFF.

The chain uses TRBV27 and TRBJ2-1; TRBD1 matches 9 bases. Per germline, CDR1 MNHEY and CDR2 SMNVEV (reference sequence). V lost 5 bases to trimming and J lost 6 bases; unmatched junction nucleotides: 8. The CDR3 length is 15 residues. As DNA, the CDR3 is TGTGCCAGCAGTAGAACAGGGGGCGCAGGCAATGAGCAGTTCTTC. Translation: CASSRTGGAGNEQFF.